This T cell receptor beta chain is drawn from a study of cytomegalovirus exposure and HLA in healthy donors. Germline V gene data show CDR1 as MDHEN and CDR2 as SYDVKM. The V end was cut by 3 bases, the J end by 5 bases, with 12 bases between. CDR3 length: 14 residues. PCR used 60 Vbeta primers and 13 Jbeta primers. TCRdb keeps only in-frame clones here, not all; method: immunoSEQ multiplex PCR. The table lists tens of thousands of clones, roughly 80% of them singletons, with 1.4% in the top ten. The chain links TRBV28 to TRBJ2-3; the D gene is possibly TRBD1 (6 bases). Sequences were obtained from PBMCs. The sequence came from a male donor in good health and CMV-seronegative. In DNA, the CDR3 is TGTGCCAGCAGTTTTCAGGGGATGGAAGATACGCAGTATTTT. It encodes CASSFQGMEDTQYF.